A single sample is the source of the 30 T cell receptor beta chains below, sequenced in a study of Ad26.COV2.S vaccination and SARS-CoV-2 variants. Generated by immunoSEQ multiplex PCR, the TCRdb table keeps only in-frame clones and is missing some. This repertoire shows approximately 340,000 clones, about 90% found once; its top ten account for 3.5% to 4.5%. Sequencing was performed on peripheral blood, taken after recovery from COVID-19. These receptors all stem from a human donor who had recovered from COVID-19.

This clone was counted once. V is TRBV4-1 and J is TRBJ2-7; D is uncertain. This CDR3 contains 16 residues. Germline loops: CDR1 MGHRA, CDR2 YSYEKL. V shed 3 bases and J shed 2 bases, with 17 bases lying between them. CDR3 nucleotide sequence: TGCGCCAGCAGCCATCATGGGGAACGGCGGACCTACGAGCAGTACTTC. This sequence encodes CASSHHGERRTYEQYF.

The gene calls are TRBV6-5 and TRBJ1-4; tentatively, D is TRBD1 (5 bases). Per germline, CDR1 MNHEY and CDR2 SVGAGI. The ends were cut back, 0 bases at V and 7 bases at J, with 9 bases in the middle. This CDR3 comprises 14 residues. The CDR3 protein is CASSYSIQAEKLFF. The DNA for the CDR3 is TGTGCCAGCAGTTACTCGATACAGGCTGAAAAACTGTTTTTT.

V usage is TRBV6-5 and J usage is TRBJ1-2, with 8 bases that match TRBD1. V dropped 6 bases and J dropped 8; count of bases not matched to a gene: 8. In germline, CDR1 is MNHEY, CDR2 SVGAGI. This CDR3 contains 13 residues. CDR3 sequence: CASSRRGRGGYTF. Here the CDR3 DNA reads TGTGCCAGCAGCCGCAGGGGGCGCGGAGGCTACACCTTC.

This clone was seen once. V gene TRBV27 combines with J gene TRBJ1-1; 7 nucleotides agree with TRBD1. V was clipped by 0 bases and J by 1 base; unmatched bases: 5. CDR3 size: 16 residues. Germline CDR1 is MNHEY and CDR2 is SMNVEV (reference sequence). The CDR3 DNA reads TGTGCCAGCAGTTTATCGGGGGACAGCTGGAACACTGAAGCTTTCTTT. Protein sequence: CASSLSGDSWNTEAFF.

V is TRBV4-3 and J is TRBJ2-3; the D is unclear. Germline assignment: CDR1 LGHNA and CDR2 YSLEER. The CDR3 is 13 residues long. V was cut by 1 base and J by 8 bases, with 10 bases left in between. CDR3 sequence (DNA): TGCGCCAGCAGCCAAGTCGAGTATGGTACGCAGTATTTT. Amino acids: CASSQVEYGTQYF.

The V and J genes are TRBV23-1 and TRBJ2-7; 8 positions agree with TRBD1. TRBV23-1 qualifies as an ORF whose function is uncertain. The CDR3 has 19 amino acids. The trim removed 7 bases at V and 2 bases at J, leaving 22 bases unmatched. The CDR3 here is CASTPEPPGGGYSTYEQYF. The CDR3, as DNA: TGCGCCAGCACTCCAGAACCCCCAGGGGGCGGCTATTCCACCTACGAGCAGTACTTC.

This sequence joins TRBV29-1 and TRBJ1-5; the D gene is possibly TRBD1 (6 bases). Germline V gene lookup returns CDR1 SQVTM and CDR2 ANQGSEA. The CDR3 covers 17 residues. V was pared by 4 bases and J by 3 bases, with 22 bases between. CDR3 in DNA: TGCAGCGTTGCCCTGGACAGATCAACTGACGACAATCAGCCCCAGCATTTT. Translation: CSVALDRSTDDNQPQHF.

Turning to this clone: Additional DNA sequences in this sample encode the identical CDR3. The chain employs TRBV15 and TRBJ1-4, with no clear D. Trimming cost V 0 bases and J 5 bases, with 10 bases left between them. Germline V gene data show CDR1 as LNHNV and CDR2 as YYDKDF (reference sequence). CDR3 length equals 15 residues. The CDR3 nucleotides are TGTGCCACCAGCAGAGATCGAGGAGGCAATGAAAAACTGTTTTTT. Its translation: CATSRDRGGNEKLFF. Filled out from reference TRBV15 and TRBJ1-4, the complete variable domain reads DAMVIQNPRYQVTQFGKPVTLSCSQTLNHNVMYWYQQKSSQAPKLLFHYYDKDFNNEADTPDNFQSRRPNTSFCFLDIRSPGLGDTAMYLCATSRDRGGNEKLFFGSGTQLSVL.

The V call is TRBV7-7, the J call TRBJ1-3; 7 positions match TRBD1. CDR3 length: 18 amino acids. The trim removed 3 bases at V and 5 bases at J, leaving 16 bases unmatched. Germline-derived CDR1 and CDR2 are SSHAT and FNYEAQ (reference sequence). The chain's CDR3 is CASSFVEAGGAVRNTIYF. The CDR3 DNA reads TGTGCCAGCAGCTTTGTCGAGGCAGGGGGGGCTGTAAGAAACACCATATATTTT.

The chain is built from TRBV6-5 and TRBJ2-7; weak D call: TRBD1 (6 bases). CDR3 size: 15 residues. V shed 5 bases and J shed 5 bases, with 19 bases lying between them. Germline CDR1 and CDR2: MNHEY and SVGAGI. The CDR3 DNA reads as TGTGCCAGCAGTCGACTCGGGCAGGGGTACCACGAGCAGTACTTC. Translation: CASSRLGQGYHEQYF.

This clone was picked up one time. The V call is TRBV11-2, the J call TRBJ2-2, with TRBD1 matching 7 bases. V shed 3 bases, J shed 6 bases, and the junction held 10 bases outside the gene matches. The CDR3 sequence is 16 residues long. Germline V gives CDR1 SGHAT, CDR2 FQNNGV. The CDR3 region has the DNA TGTGCCAGCAGCTTCGAGGCGACAGGGCTCGCCGGGGAGCTGTTTTTT. Protein product: CASSFEATGLAGELFF.

This chain uses TRBV7-8 with TRBJ2-5, with D perhaps matching TRBD1 or TRBD2 (5 bases each). V lost 5 bases, J lost 1 base, and 17 bases lay in between. Looked up from germline, CDR1 is SGHVS and CDR2 is FQNEAQ. This CDR3 is 16 amino acids long. CDR3 sequence reads: CASSQGEGTGQETQYF. The CDR3 region has the DNA TGTGCCAGCAGCCAGGGTGAGGGGACGGGCCAAGAGACCCAGTACTTC.

Only one count was recorded for this clone. V is TRBV7-9 and J is TRBJ1-2; 7 nucleotides agree with TRBD1. Germline values: CDR1 SEHNR, CDR2 FQNEAQ (reference sequence). The CDR3 spans 14 residues. V was pared by 3 bases and J by 6 bases, with 7 bases of the junction left unmatched. CDR3 sequence: CASSFRDSQNGYTF. The CDR3 region has the DNA TGTGCCAGCAGCTTCCGGGACAGCCAAAATGGCTACACCTTC. The variable domain in full, with the rest retrieved from reference TRBV7-9 and TRBJ1-2, is DTGVSQNPRHKITKRGQNVTFRCDPISEHNRLYWYRQTLGQGPEFLTYFQNEAQLEKSRLLSDRFSAERPKGSFSTLEIQRTEQGDSAMYLCASSFRDSQNGYTFGSGTRLTVV.

This rearrangement joins TRBV27 to TRBJ2-6; 7 bases align to TRBD1. This CDR3 comprises 16 residues. V gave up 2 bases and J gave up 2 bases; unmatched junction bases: 3. From germline, CDR1 is MNHEY and CDR2 SMNVEV (reference sequence). CDR3 sequence (DNA): TGTGCCAGCAGTTTAATCGGGACAGCTGGGGCCAACGTCCTGACTTTC. It translates to CASSLIGTAGANVLTF.

The chain links TRBV10-2 to TRBJ2-3; D unclear. CDR3 length: 12 residues. Per the germline V gene, CDR1 is WSHSY and CDR2 is SAAADI. Trimming shortened V by 4 bases and J by 0 bases, and 2 bases separated the two germline ends. DNA for the CDR3: TGCGCCAGCAGTGCGAGCACAGATACGCAGTATTTT. Its translation is CASSASTDTQYF.

The chain uses TRBV7-9 and TRBJ1-4; perhaps TRBD1 as D (6 bases). CDR3 length: 15 amino acids. V shed 2 bases and J shed 5 bases, with 12 bases lying between them. From germline, CDR1 is SEHNR and CDR2 FQNEAQ (reference sequence). CDR3 nucleotides: TGTGCCAGCAGCTTAACACAGGGTGGGAATGAAAAACTGTTTTTT. Its protein product is CASSLTQGGNEKLFF.

V and J are TRBV12-5 and TRBJ1-5, with D hard to call. The CDR3 loop spans 11 amino acids. The V and J ends lost 0 bases and 9 bases respectively, with 3 bases between them. Per germline, CDR1 LGHNT and CDR2 FRNRAP. The chain's CDR3 is CASGLVAPQHF. As DNA, the CDR3 is TGTGCTAGTGGTTTGGTAGCGCCCCAGCATTTT.

The genes are TRBV2 and TRBJ2-7, with 8 bases matching TRBD2. The CDR3 spans 13 residues. The V gene's germline CDR1 is SNHLY and CDR2 FYNNEI. V trimming: 4 bases; J trimming: 7 bases; junction bases outside the gene matches: 6. This chain's CDR3 is CASSVRGGLEQYF. CDR3 coding DNA: TGTGCCAGCAGTGTTCGCGGGGGGCTGGAGCAGTACTTC.

The gene calls are TRBV29-1 and TRBJ1-2; TRBD1 is a possible D gene (5 bases). CDR1 and CDR2 from the germline V gene are SQVTM and ANQGSEA. The germline V and J ends were trimmed by 3 bases and 6 bases, with 8 bases remaining between them. The CDR3 is 11 amino acids. Here the CDR3 reads CSVDQGNGYTF. CDR3 nucleotides: TGCAGCGTTGACCAGGGAAATGGCTACACCTTC.

The chain links TRBV6-6 to TRBJ1-5; tentatively, D is TRBD1 (5 bases). CDR1 MNHNY and CDR2 SVGAGI come from the germline V gene (reference sequence). Trimming removed 5 bases from V and 6 bases from J, with 5 bases in between. This CDR3 region has 11 residues. CDR3 DNA: TGTGCCAGCAGTGGGGGTCAGCCCCAGCATTTT. Translation gives CASSGGQPQHF.

The CDR3 DNA reads as TGCGCCAGCAGCCAAGTGCGGGCGAGCTCCTACGAGCAGTACTTC. This sequence encodes CASSQVRASSYEQYF. The rearrangement uses TRBV4-1 and TRBJ2-7; tentatively, D is TRBD2 (5 bases). Germline values: CDR1 MGHRA, CDR2 YSYEKL. V gave up 1 base and J gave up 0 bases, with 10 bases separating them. The CDR3 is 15 amino acids.

The V call is TRBV2, the J call TRBJ1-2, with D tentatively TRBD1 (6 bases). There are 13 residues in the CDR3. The V gene lost 4 bases and the J gene lost 2 bases, with 8 bases spanning the gap. CDR1 and CDR2 (germline): SNHLY, FYNNEI. CDR3: CASSVGGNYGYTF. DNA for the CDR3: TGTGCCAGCAGTGTAGGGGGGAACTATGGCTACACCTTC.

The chain carries TRBV4-3 and TRBJ2-5; D unresolved. The J call is doubtful: the DNA matches TRBJ2-7 better. Germline V gives CDR1 LGHNA, CDR2 YSLEER. The CDR3 sequence is 14 residues long. CDR3 nucleotide sequence: TGCGCCAGCAGCCAAGATCGGGCTACCTACGAGCAGTACTTC. Translating it yields CASSQDRATYEQYF.

The V gene is TRBV2, the J gene TRBJ2-3; 11 bases line up with TRBD2. The J segment lost 5 bases and the V segment lost 6 bases, leaving 7 bases of the junction unmatched. Germline V CDR1 and CDR2: SNHLY, FYNNEI. There are 15 residues in the CDR3. DNA for the CDR3: TGTGCCAGCAGCGGAGGACTAGCGGGTGTAGATACGCAGTATTTT. Its translation is CASSGGLAGVDTQYF.

The rearrangement links TRBV27 to TRBJ2-7; 9 nucleotides match TRBD2. Per the germline V gene, CDR1 is MNHEY and CDR2 is SMNVEV (reference sequence). Trimming cost V 6 bases and J 3 bases; bases outside gene matches: 6. There are 14 residues in the CDR3. The CDR3 here is CASSAGGIIYEQYF. CDR3 nucleotides: TGTGCCAGCAGCGCGGGGGGGATAATCTACGAGCAGTACTTC.

The chain uses TRBV12-5 and TRBJ2-6, with a possible D match to TRBD1 (6 bases). Germline CDR1 is LGHNT and CDR2 is FRNRAP. The CDR3 sequence is 19 residues long. V lost 2 bases and J 4 bases, leaving 21 bases between the germline ends. The CDR3 coding sequence is TGTGCTAGTGGTTTGACACCCGGGACAAGGGTTCCCGGGGCCAACGTCCTGACTTTC. Translation: CASGLTPGTRVPGANVLTF.

This sequence joins TRBV5-6 and TRBJ1-2; 9 bases are shared with TRBD1. V lost 0 bases and J lost 6; bases outside the gene matches: 15. CDR1 SGHDT and CDR2 YYEEEE come from the germline V gene. The CDR3 runs 18 residues. The CDR3, as DNA: TGTGCCAGCAGCTTGGGTAACCGATTACAGGGGGCGCGCAATGGCTACACCTTC. Amino acids: CASSLGNRLQGARNGYTF.

V usage is TRBV7-9 and J usage is TRBJ1-4; maybe TRBD1 (6 bases). The germline V gene encodes CDR1 SEHNR and CDR2 FQNEAQ (reference sequence). This CDR3 contains 15 residues. V was clipped by 8 bases and J by 5 bases, with 18 bases between them. The CDR3: CASSPPRGSNEKLFF. The CDR3 coding sequence is TGTGCCAGCTCCCCCCCCAGGGGCTCAAATGAAAAACTGTTTTTT.

The V gene is TRBV11-2, the J gene TRBJ1-2; 8 bases line up with TRBD1. The CDR3 has 15 residues. Germline V gene sequence: CDR1 SGHAT, CDR2 FQNNGV. The J segment lost 4 bases and the V segment lost 4 bases, leaving 8 bases of the junction unmatched. CDR3 region: CASSSNRGKFYGYTF. The CDR3 nucleotides read TGTGCCAGCAGCTCGAACAGGGGGAAGTTCTATGGCTACACCTTC. The complete variable domain, with remaining parts taken from reference TRBV11-2 and TRBJ1-2, reads EAGVAQSPRYKIIEKRQSVAFWCNPISGHATLYWYQQILGQGPKLLIQFQNNGVVDDSQLPKDRFSAERLKGVDSTLKIQPAKLEDSAVYLCASSSNRGKFYGYTFGSGTRLTVV.

V is TRBV6-5 and J is TRBJ2-1; a possible D gene is TRBD1 (5 bases). Germline V gene data show CDR1 as MNHEY and CDR2 as SVGAGI. The ends were cut back, 0 bases at V and 9 bases at J, with 15 bases in the middle. The CDR3 consists of 15 residues. The CDR3 reads CASSYSGLGASEQFF. The CDR3 coding sequence is TGTGCCAGCAGTTACTCTGGGCTTGGGGCCAGTGAGCAGTTCTTC.